A single sample is the source of the 5 T cell receptor beta chains below, sequenced in a study of blood T cell repertoires in COVID-19. Assay: immunoSEQ multiplex PCR; the TCRdb copy retains only in-frame clones and omits some. This table has 350,000 to 400,000 clones, about 87% appearing once. The sample consisted of PBMCs or T cells enriched from blood (not recorded which). The receptors were gathered from a man aged 35-49 years in a cohort exposed to, infected with or recovered from COVID-19 (not recorded which).

V usage is TRBV30 and J usage is TRBJ2-2; a weak D match, TRBD1 (5 bases). Trimming cost V 1 base and J 1 base, with 13 bases left between them. The V gene's germline CDR1 is GTSNPN and CDR2 SVGIG (reference sequence). There are 16 residues in the CDR3. The CDR3 DNA sequence: TGTGCCTGGAGTGATTCACAGGTCCTGAACACCGGGGAGCTGTTTTTT. Translation gives CAWSDSQVLNTGELFF.

The CDR3 sequence is CATSTLQGPTDTQYF. DNA for the CDR3: TGTGCCACCAGCACACTTCAGGGTCCCACAGATACGCAGTATTTT. This sequence joins TRBV15 and TRBJ2-3, with a possible D match to TRBD1 (5 bases). V dropped 4 bases and J dropped 2 bases, with 13 bases sitting between them. The CDR3 has 15 amino acids. The germline CDR1 and CDR2 sequences are LNHNV and YYDKDF (reference sequence).

Points on this clone: Other DNA sequences of this sample code for an identical CDR3. The chain couples TRBV9 to TRBJ2-6; D call uncertain. The CDR3 sequence is 15 residues long. The germline gives CDR1 SGDLS, CDR2 YYNGEE. The V gene lost 2 bases and the J gene lost 0 bases, with 6 bases spanning the gap. CDR3 sequence reads: CASSVRSSGANVLTF. The DNA of the CDR3 is TGTGCCAGCAGCGTTAGAAGCTCTGGGGCCAACGTCCTGACTTTC.

The chain joins TRBV6-5 to TRBJ1-1; TRBD1 is a possible D gene (5 bases). The germline gives CDR1 MNHEY, CDR2 SVGAGI. V was shortened by 7 bases and J by 4 bases, with 13 bases between the two germline ends. The CDR3 consists of 13 residues. The CDR3 protein is CASTHPGGTEAFF. The CDR3 region has the DNA TGTGCCAGCACCCACCCGGGGGGCACTGAAGCTTTCTTT.

The chain recombines TRBV2 with TRBJ2-1; 7 nucleotides line up with TRBD2. V lost 5 bases, J lost 7 bases, and 8 bases stayed unmatched. The CDR3 is 14 residues long. Per the germline V gene, CDR1 is SNHLY and CDR2 is FYNNEI. CDR3 coding DNA: TGTGCCAGCAGTCCCTGGACTAGTGTGAATGAGCAGTTCTTC. This codes for CASSPWTSVNEQFF.